This T cell receptor beta chain was identified in a study of T-cell memory formation after mild COVID-19. The germline V gene has CDR1 SNHLY and CDR2 FYNNEI. This CDR3 has 15 residues. After removal of 9 bases from V and 4 bases from J, the junction contained 13 bases not matched to a gene. Broader study findings: The authors left the SARS-CoV-2 specificity of second-wave clones peaking on day 37 unconfirmed. Whereas later expanders leaned CD4+, clones contracting day 15 to 85 showed a balanced CD4/CD8 makeup.

This clonotype was counted a few times. The antigen is undetermined. TCRdb called the 5' RACE reads again in MiXCR, with one record for every CDR3 protein. The sample has 430,000 or so distinct CDR3 sequences, around 27% seen once. Sequences were obtained from PBMCs or a T cell subset sorted from them (not recorded which). V is TRBV2 and J is TRBJ1-2; 8 bases map to TRBD1. The sequence was collected from an adult woman who had mild COVID-19 (a few samples of this study predate the infection). Cell type and time point are not known. The chain's CDR3 is CASRKLDRDFYGYTF. The DNA for the CDR3 is TGTGCCAGTAGAAAACTGGACAGGGACTTCTATGGCTACACCTTC.